The rows below give T cell receptor beta chains drawn from one sample of a study of blood T cell repertoires in COVID-19. Only in-frame clones appear in the TCRdb table, and some are missing; sequencing was by immunoSEQ multiplex PCR. The sample yields 100,000 to 150,000 clones, around 86% seen once. The sequencing sample was made of peripheral blood. The receptor set was obtained from a woman aged 55-70 years with active or convalescent COVID-19. Each CDR3 is given with its conserved first and last residue. Each record gives: J gene, clone size, D gene, V gene, CDR3 protein. D genes are given only for firm matches. Clone sizes are given selectively: once, few, many, or a class where the clone is expanded.

TRBJ2-6 | NA | NA | TRBV7-2 | CASSPGQFSGANVLTF
TRBJ1-5 | NA | NA | TRBV6-6 | CASGGRGGGPQHF
TRBJ2-3 | NA | TRBD1 | TRBV7-6 | CASSDGTGGDTQYF
TRBJ2-2 | NA | TRBD2 | TRBV7-3 | CASRRTSGENTGELFF
TRBJ1-4 | once | TRBD1 | TRBV19 | CASTSRDRGEKLFF
TRBJ1-4 | NA | TRBD1 | TRBV5-1 | CASSLAGSQGGEKLFF
TRBJ2-7 | few | TRBD2 | TRBV28 | CASSLSGRDYEQYF
TRBJ2-1 | NA | TRBD2 | TRBV5-4 | CASSLRVAGDNEQFF
TRBJ2-5 | NA | NA | TRBV24-1 | CATSDRRGREETQYF
TRBJ2-1 | NA | TRBD1 | TRBV30 | CAWDLRGGPRAGQFF
TRBJ1-1 | NA | NA | TRBV4-2 | CASSQEWTQVNTEAFF
TRBJ1-1 | NA | NA | TRBV29-1 | CSSHAGRRETEAFF
TRBJ1-2 | once | TRBD1 | TRBV27 | CASRTRGLGYTF
TRBJ2-7 | NA | TRBD2 | TRBV14 | CASSQDKGLAGVAEQYF
TRBJ1-4 | NA | NA | TRBV30 | CAWSKGHANEKLFF
TRBJ1-2 | NA | NA | TRBV3-1/TRBV3-2 | CASSQESFGGIYGYTF
TRBJ1-1 | NA | NA | TRBV19 | CASSIGYRANSRTFF
TRBJ1-2 | NA | TRBD1 | TRBV29-1 | CSVTGAYGYTF